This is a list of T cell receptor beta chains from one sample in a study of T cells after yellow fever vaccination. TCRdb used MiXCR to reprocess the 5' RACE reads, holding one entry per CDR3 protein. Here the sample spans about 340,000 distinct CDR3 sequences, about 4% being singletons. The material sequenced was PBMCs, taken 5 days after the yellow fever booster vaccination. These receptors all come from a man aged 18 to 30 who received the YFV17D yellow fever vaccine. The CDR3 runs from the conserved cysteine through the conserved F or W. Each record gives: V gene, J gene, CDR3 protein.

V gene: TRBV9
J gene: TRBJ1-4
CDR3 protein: CASGIQGYNEKLFF

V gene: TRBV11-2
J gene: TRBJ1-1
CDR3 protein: CASSFAGRGTEAFF

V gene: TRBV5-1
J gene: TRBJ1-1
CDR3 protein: CASSFGGNTEAFF

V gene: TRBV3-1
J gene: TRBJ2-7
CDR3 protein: CASSDHYRLAAGEQYF

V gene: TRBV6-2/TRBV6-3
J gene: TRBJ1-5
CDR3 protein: CASRLQGARPQHF

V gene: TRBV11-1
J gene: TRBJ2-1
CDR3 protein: CASSIALADYNEQFF

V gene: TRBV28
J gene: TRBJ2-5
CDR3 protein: CASSAPGQGVWTQYF

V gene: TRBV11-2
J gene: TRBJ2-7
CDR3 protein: CASSGTSGGAYEQYF

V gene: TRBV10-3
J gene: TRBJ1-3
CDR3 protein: CAISESGGNGNTIYF

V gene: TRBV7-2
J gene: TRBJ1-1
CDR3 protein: CASTSDTNTEAFF

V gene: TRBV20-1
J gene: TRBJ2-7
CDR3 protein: CSASSTPTEQYF

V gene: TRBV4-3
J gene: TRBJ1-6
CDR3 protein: CASSQEATGREPLHF

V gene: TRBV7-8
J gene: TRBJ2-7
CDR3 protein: CASSPSGAPSYEQYF

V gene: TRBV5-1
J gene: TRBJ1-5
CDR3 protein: CASSLGSDSNQPQHF

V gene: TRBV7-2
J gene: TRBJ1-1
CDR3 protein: CASSLVVIPEAFF

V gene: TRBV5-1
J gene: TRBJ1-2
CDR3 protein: CASSPRGGSGYTF

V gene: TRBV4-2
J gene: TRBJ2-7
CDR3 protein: CASSQTGIHEQYF

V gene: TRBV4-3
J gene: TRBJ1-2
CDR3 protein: CASSPGTGRNYGYTF

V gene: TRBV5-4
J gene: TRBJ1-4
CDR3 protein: CASRVATNEKLFF

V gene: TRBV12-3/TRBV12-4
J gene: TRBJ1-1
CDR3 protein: CASSFSYGYWDRGLGNTEAFF

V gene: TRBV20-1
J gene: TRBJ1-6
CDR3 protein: CSASLRGSSPLHF

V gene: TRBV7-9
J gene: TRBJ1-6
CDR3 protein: CASSHSRPPLHF

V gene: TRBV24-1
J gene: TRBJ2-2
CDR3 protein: CATSDDTTGATGELFF

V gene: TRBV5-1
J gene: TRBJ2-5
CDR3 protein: CASSLGSSVETQYF

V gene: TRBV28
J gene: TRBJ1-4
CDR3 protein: CASRRSDGAVNEKLFF

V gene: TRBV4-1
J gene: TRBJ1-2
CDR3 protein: CASSQPGQGTGGYTF

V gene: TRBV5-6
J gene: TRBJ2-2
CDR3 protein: CASSLGHTSDTGELFF

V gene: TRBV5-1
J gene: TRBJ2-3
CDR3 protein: CASSLGIMTGYTDTQYF

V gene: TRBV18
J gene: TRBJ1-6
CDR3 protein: CASSPTSTGRESPLHF

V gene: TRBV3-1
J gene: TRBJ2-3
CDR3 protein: CASSQEYRGGLSEPGDTQYF

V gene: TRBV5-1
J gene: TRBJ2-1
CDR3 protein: CASSPEGTRTHEQFF

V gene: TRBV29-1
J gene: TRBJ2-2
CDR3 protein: CTIRGNTGELFF

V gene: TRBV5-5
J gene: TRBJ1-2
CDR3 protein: CASSLQGYYGYTF

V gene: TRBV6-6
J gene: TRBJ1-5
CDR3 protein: CASSYISRGLDQPQHF

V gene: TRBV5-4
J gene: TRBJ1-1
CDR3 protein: CASSVASGQGITEAFF

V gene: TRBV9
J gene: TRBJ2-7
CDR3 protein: CASSVDSAGGLQYF

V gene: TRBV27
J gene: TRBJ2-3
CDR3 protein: CATLPFGQTRTDTQYF

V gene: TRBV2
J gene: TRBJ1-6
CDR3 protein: CASRAGYSPLHF

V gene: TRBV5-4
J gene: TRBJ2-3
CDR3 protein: CASSLIPTDTQYF

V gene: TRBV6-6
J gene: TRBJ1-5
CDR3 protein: CASSYLPRTTQPQHF

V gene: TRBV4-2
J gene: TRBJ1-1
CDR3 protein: CASSQDQGGGTEAFF

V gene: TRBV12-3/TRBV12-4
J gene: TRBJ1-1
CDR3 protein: CASSPYRAGGNTEAFF

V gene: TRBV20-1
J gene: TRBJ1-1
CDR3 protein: CSANRGTEAFF

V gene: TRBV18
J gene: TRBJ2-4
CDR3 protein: CASSPRDSKNIQYF

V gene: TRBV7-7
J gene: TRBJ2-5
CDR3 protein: CASSRATQETQYF

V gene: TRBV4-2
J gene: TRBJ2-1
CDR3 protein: CASSPTVMGAPNEQFF

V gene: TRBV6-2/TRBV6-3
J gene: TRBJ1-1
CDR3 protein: CASSYRSGEGSTEAFF

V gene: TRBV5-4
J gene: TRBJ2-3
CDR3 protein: CASSSASGADTQYF

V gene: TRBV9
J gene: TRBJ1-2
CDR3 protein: CASSVAPTTLYGYTF

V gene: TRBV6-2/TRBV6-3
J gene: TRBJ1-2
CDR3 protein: CASSPLGTANYGYTF

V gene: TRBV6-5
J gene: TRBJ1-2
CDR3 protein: CASSLGSNYGYTF

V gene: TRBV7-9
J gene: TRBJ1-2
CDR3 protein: CASTTGTTYGYTF

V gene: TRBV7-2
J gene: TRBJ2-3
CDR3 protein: CASTYRIRSSTDTQYF

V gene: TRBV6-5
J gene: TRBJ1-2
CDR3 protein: CASSDRILYGYTF

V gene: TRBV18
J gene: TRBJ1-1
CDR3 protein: CASSPRTVNTEAFF